This T cell receptor (beta chain) was sequenced during a study of T-cell reconstitution after alpha-beta-depleted transplantation in children. Only a few counts were recorded for this clonotype. During its preparation, the TCRbeta library received unique molecular identifiers. TCRdb ran MiXCR on the PCR reads and lists one entry per CDR3 protein. Found here are 300,000 to 400,000 distinct CDR3 sequences, 15% to 20% of them singletons; the top ten hold about 41%. The input for sequencing was PBMCs, mostly from graft donor cells, taken 360 days after TCRalphabeta/CD19-depleted stem cell transplant. The receptor was derived from a male patient aged 2-9 years who had a stem cell transplant for acute lymphoblastic leukemia, so the T cells may come from the graft donor.

The CDR3 region has the DNA TGTGCCGTGCAGGGAAGCTCCTACGAGCAGTACTTC. It codes for CAVQGSSYEQYF. This sequence joins TRBV7-9 and TRBJ2-7; D may be TRBD1 (5 bases). Germline V CDR1 and CDR2: SEHNR, FQNEAQ (reference sequence). This CDR3 spans 12 amino acids. Trimming pared 11 bases from V and 0 bases from J, leaving 11 bases between.